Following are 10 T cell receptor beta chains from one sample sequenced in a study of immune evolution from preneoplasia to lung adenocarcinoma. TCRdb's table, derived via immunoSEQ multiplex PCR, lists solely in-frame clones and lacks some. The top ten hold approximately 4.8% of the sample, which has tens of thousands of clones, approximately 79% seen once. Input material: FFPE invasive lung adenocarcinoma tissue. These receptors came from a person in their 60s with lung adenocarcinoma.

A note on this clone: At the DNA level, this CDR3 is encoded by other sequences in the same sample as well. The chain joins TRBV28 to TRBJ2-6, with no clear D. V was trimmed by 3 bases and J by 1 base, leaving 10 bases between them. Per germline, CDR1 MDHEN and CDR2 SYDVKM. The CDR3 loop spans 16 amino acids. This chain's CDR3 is CASSFLGNSGANVLTF. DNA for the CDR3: TGTGCCAGCAGTTTTCTGGGAAATTCTGGGGCCAACGTCCTGACTTTC.

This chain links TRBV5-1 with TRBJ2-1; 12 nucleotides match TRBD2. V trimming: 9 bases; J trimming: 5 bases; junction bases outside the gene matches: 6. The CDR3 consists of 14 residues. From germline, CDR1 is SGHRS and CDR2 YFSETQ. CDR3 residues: CATTGLAGHNEQFF. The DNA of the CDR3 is TGCGCCACCACCGGACTAGCGGGACACAATGAGCAGTTCTTC.

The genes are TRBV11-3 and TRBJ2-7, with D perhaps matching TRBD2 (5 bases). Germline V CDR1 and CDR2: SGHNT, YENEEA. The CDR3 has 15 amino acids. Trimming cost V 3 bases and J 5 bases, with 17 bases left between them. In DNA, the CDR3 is TGTGCCAGCAGCTTTTCGGAAGCCCCGGAGGACGAGCAGTACTTC. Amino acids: CASSFSEAPEDEQYF.

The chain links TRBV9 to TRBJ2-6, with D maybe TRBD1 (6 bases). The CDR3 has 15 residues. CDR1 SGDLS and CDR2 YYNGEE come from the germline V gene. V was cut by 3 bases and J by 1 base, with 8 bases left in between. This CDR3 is CASSGTGSGANVLTF. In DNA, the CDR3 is TGTGCCAGCAGCGGAACAGGGTCTGGGGCCAACGTCCTGACTTTC.

The CDR3 here is CAWSRAKETQYF. The CDR3 coding sequence is TGTGCCTGGAGTAGGGCTAAGGAGACCCAGTACTTC. This chain connects TRBV30 to TRBJ2-5; no definite D call. CDR1 and CDR2 from the germline V gene are GTSNPN and SVGIG (reference sequence). This CDR3 is 12 amino acids long. V was pared by 2 bases and J by 5 bases, with 9 bases between.

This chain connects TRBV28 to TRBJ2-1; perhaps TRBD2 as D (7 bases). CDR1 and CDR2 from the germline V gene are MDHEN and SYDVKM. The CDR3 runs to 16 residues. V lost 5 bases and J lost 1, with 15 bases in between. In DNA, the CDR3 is TGTGCCAGCAGTACCCTCAGGGGAGGGTCCTACAATGAGCAGTTCTTC. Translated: CASSTLRGGSYNEQFF.

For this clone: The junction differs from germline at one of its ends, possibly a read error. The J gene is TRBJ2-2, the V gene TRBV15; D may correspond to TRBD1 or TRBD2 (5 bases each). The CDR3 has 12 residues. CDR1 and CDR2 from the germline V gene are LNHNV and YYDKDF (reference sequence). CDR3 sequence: CATDAGTGELFF. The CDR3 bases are TGTGCCACCGACGCCGGGACCGGGGAACTGTTTTTT.

The CDR3 DNA sequence: TGTGCCAGCAGTTTAACTGCGGCCCACGGCTATGGCTACACCTTC. Its protein product is CASSLTAAHGYGYTF. This chain connects TRBV27 to TRBJ1-2; D unresolved. Germline-derived CDR1 and CDR2 are MNHEY and SMNVEV (reference sequence). V lost 2 bases and J 4 bases, leaving 14 bases between the germline ends. The CDR3 has 15 amino acids.

CDR3 sequence reads: CASSLLAGGNHNEQFF. The CDR3 DNA sequence: TGTGCCAGCAGTCTCCTAGCGGGAGGGAATCACAATGAGCAGTTCTTC. This chain connects TRBV28 to TRBJ2-1, with 12 bases that match TRBD2. Germline CDR1 is MDHEN and CDR2 is SYDVKM. Trimming at V came to 5 bases and at J to 5 bases, leaving 7 bases not matched to a gene. The CDR3 contains 16 residues.

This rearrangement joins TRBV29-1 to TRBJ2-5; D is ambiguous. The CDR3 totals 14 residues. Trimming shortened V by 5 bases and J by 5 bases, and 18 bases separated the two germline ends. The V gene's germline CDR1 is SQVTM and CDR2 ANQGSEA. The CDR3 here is CSVSWQLGRETQYF. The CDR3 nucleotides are TGCAGCGTTTCGTGGCAGTTGGGTCGGGAGACCCAGTACTTC.